These T cell receptor beta chains were read from a single sample in a study of regulatory T cells in long-lasting Graves disease. One entry per CDR3 protein, called by TCRdb with MiXCR from the multiplex PCR reads. Among roughly 400,000 distinct CDR3 sequences listed, about 20% were seen once. The sample was peripheral blood mononuclear cells (PBMCs), taken when the disease was refractory, from a patient treated with antithyroid drugs. The receptors shown here come from a female donor with Graves disease. CDR3s include the opening cysteine and the closing phenylalanine or tryptophan. D genes are given only for firm matches. Size is stated for part of the rows, as once, few or many counts, or as a class when the clone is expanded.

CDR3,DNA,V,D,J,size
CASRRQPQVYGYTF,TGTGCCAGCAGGAGACAGCCCCAGGTCTATGGCTACACCTTC,TRBV28,-,TRBJ1-2,many
CASSVRGTGDETQYF,TGTGCCAGCAGCGTCCGCGGGACAGGGGACGAGACCCAGTACTTC,TRBV7-2,TRBD1,TRBJ2-5,many
CSVDAGQGMNTEAFF,TGCAGCGTTGATGCGGGTCAAGGGATGAACACTGAAGCTTTCTTT,TRBV29-1,-,TRBJ1-1,-
CASIRRAGANVLTF,TGTGCCAGTATTCGGCGGGCTGGGGCCAACGTCCTGACTTTC,TRBV12-3/TRBV12-4,-,TRBJ2-6,few
CASSPRVGGGYTF,TGTGCCAGCAGTCCTCGGGTGGGCGGTGGCTACACCTTC,TRBV27,-,TRBJ1-2,-
CASSLPGPLGNEQYF,TGTGCCAGCAGCCTCCCCGGGCCCCTAGGGAACGAGCAGTACTTC,TRBV6-1,-,TRBJ2-7,-
CSVRRGYGEKLFF,TGCAGCGTGCGTCGGGGTTATGGTGAAAAACTGTTTTTT,TRBV29-1,-,TRBJ1-4,-
CATRRGLGNTEAFF,TGTGCCACCCGACGAGGTCTCGGGAACACTGAAGCTTTCTTT,TRBV2,-,TRBJ1-1,many
CASSLQENTDTQYF,TGCGCCAGCAGCTTACAGGAGAACACAGATACGCAGTATTTT,TRBV5-1,-,TRBJ2-3,-
CASSGQENTEAFF,TGTGCCAGCAGCGGACAGGAGAACACTGAAGCTTTCTTT,TRBV27,TRBD1,TRBJ1-1,many
CASSKGTGPDTQYF,TGTGCCAGCAGCAAAGGGACTGGCCCAGATACGCAGTATTTT,TRBV13,-,TRBJ2-3,-
CASAQYTGELFF,TGTGCCAGTGCACAGTACACCGGGGAGCTGTTTTTT,TRBV19,-,TRBJ2-2,-
CASSLIQGKTLPAFF,TGTGCCAGCAGCTTGATTCAGGGTAAGACCCTTCCAGCTTTCTTT,TRBV5-6,-,TRBJ1-1,few
CASSFPGLAGEETQYF,TGTGCCAGCAGTTTTCCGGGACTAGCGGGAGAAGAGACCCAGTACTTC,TRBV27,TRBD2,TRBJ2-5,many
CASSQEDLAGDRETQYF,TGTGCCAGCAGCCAAGAGGATCTAGCGGGAGATCGGGAGACCCAGTACTTC,TRBV4-2,TRBD2,TRBJ2-5,-
CASSYSGDAPDTQYF,TGTGCCAGCAGTTACTCGGGGGACGCCCCAGATACGCAGTATTTT,TRBV6-2/TRBV6-3,-,TRBJ2-3,few
CASSQGWGTGDEAFF,TGCGCCAGCAGCCAGGGCTGGGGGACAGGCGATGAAGCTTTCTTT,TRBV4-1,TRBD1,TRBJ1-1,few
CASRRGEGSTAFF,TGTGCCAGCAGACGAGGTGAAGGGAGTACAGCTTTCTTT,TRBV12-3/TRBV12-4,-,TRBJ1-1,many
CASSRSRGGMAKNIQYF,TGTGCCAGCAGTCGCTCTAGGGGGGGTATGGCCAAAAACATTCAGTACTTC,TRBV6-2/TRBV6-3,-,TRBJ2-4,many
CSVDVTGGDQPQHF,TGCAGCGTTGACGTGACAGGGGGTGATCAGCCCCAGCATTTT,TRBV29-1,TRBD1,TRBJ1-5,-
CAIQTRVEQFF,TGTGCCATCCAAACCCGGGTTGAGCAGTTCTTC,TRBV6-4,-,TRBJ2-1,-
CASTREWGSGNTIYF,TGTGCCAGCACCCGGGAGTGGGGGTCTGGAAACACCATATATTTT,TRBV2,-,TRBJ1-3,-
CASSLVESSYEQYF,TGTGCCAGCAGCTTGGTTGAGAGCTCCTACGAGCAGTACTTC,TRBV7-2,-,TRBJ2-7,many
CSASTLATQYF,TGCAGTGCTAGCACTCTTGCTACGCAGTATTTT,TRBV20-1,-,TRBJ2-3,-
CASSAREFNTGELFF,TGTGCCAGCAGCGCCAGGGAATTCAACACCGGGGAGCTGTTTTTT,TRBV6-2/TRBV6-3,-,TRBJ2-2,few
CASSLTSVSYEQYF,TGTGCCAGCAGCCTCACTAGCGTATCCTACGAGCAGTACTTC,TRBV7-2,TRBD2,TRBJ2-7,many
CSVFVRDSQETQYF,TGCAGCGTTTTTGTGCGGGACAGTCAAGAGACCCAGTACTTC,TRBV29-1,-,TRBJ2-5,few
CASSSNRGNQPQHF,TGTGCCAGCAGTTCCAACAGGGGCAATCAGCCCCAGCATTTT,TRBV12-3/TRBV12-4,-,TRBJ1-5,many
CASSPPASSGEQYF,TGTGCCAGCAGCCCCCCCGCTAGCTCTGGCGAGCAGTACTTC,TRBV9,-,TRBJ2-7,few
CSARDTGVETQYF,TGCAGTGCTAGAGATACAGGGGTAGAGACCCAGTACTTC,TRBV20-1,TRBD1,TRBJ2-5,-
CATSRDRGFSYEQYF,TGTGCCACCAGTCGGGACAGGGGGTTCAGCTACGAGCAGTACTTC,TRBV15,TRBD1,TRBJ2-7,-
CASSQNQGQGYTF,TGTGCCAGCAGCCAAAACCAGGGGCAAGGCTACACCTTC,TRBV14,-,TRBJ1-2,-
CSARSPSGIYEQYF,TGCAGTGCTAGAAGTCCTAGCGGGATCTACGAGCAGTACTTC,TRBV20-1,TRBD2,TRBJ2-7,few
CASTQGLAPGETQYF,TGTGCCAGTACCCAAGGACTAGCCCCGGGAGAGACCCAGTACTTC,TRBV19,TRBD2,TRBJ2-5,few
CASSNDPGLADSYEQYF,TGTGCCAGCAGCAACGATCCCGGACTAGCAGATTCCTACGAGCAGTACTTC,TRBV7-9,TRBD2,TRBJ2-7,-
CATSDSGRDTQYF,TGTGCCACCAGTGATTCGGGTAGAGATACGCAGTATTTT,TRBV24-1,-,TRBJ2-3,-
CADAKDDFSYNEQFF,TGTGCCGATGCTAAGGACGACTTTTCCTACAATGAGCAGTTCTTC,TRBV12-3/TRBV12-4,-,TRBJ2-1,-
CASSQVEDEAFF,TGTGCCAGCAGCCAAGTCGAGGATGAAGCTTTCTTT,TRBV3-1,-,TRBJ1-1,many
CASSLGGGRENTEAFF,TGCGCCAGCAGCTTGGGGGGGGGCAGGGAGAACACTGAAGCTTTCTTT,TRBV5-1,-,TRBJ1-1,many
CSARSSRTAGGELFF,TGCAGTGCTAGATCCTCCAGGACTGCGGGTGGGGAGCTGTTTTTT,TRBV20-1,-,TRBJ2-2,few
CASSQDGAAYEQYF,TGCGCCAGCAGCCAAGACGGGGCCGCCTACGAGCAGTACTTC,TRBV4-1,-,TRBJ2-7,-
CAIRTTNYGYTF,TGTGCCATCCGGACAACAAACTATGGCTACACCTTC,TRBV10-3,-,TRBJ1-2,many
CSARDPWGAFQETQYF,TGCAGTGCTAGAGATCCTTGGGGGGCCTTCCAAGAGACCCAGTACTTC,TRBV20-1,-,TRBJ2-5,many
CASTETGTSGRSVKNIQYF,TGTGCCAGCACCGAAACCGGGACTAGCGGGAGGTCTGTCAAAAACATTCAGTACTTC,TRBV28,TRBD2,TRBJ2-4,many
CASSEATAQGAQYF,TGTGCCAGCAGTGAAGCGACAGCCCAGGGGGCCCAGTACTTC,TRBV6-1,TRBD1,TRBJ2-5,many
CASRNQEGNQPQHF,TGTGCCAGCAGAAACCAGGAGGGCAATCAGCCCCAGCATTTT,TRBV6-1,-,TRBJ1-5,-
CASSLSPLETQYF,TGTGCCAGCAGTTTATCCCCCCTAGAGACCCAGTACTTC,TRBV27,-,TRBJ2-5,-
CASSLGENQYF,TGTGCCAGCAGCTTAGGGGAAAACCAGTACTTC,TRBV7-9,-,TRBJ2-5,few